This TCR beta chain was identified during a study of blood T cell repertoires in COVID-19. Study-wide background: Samples representing acute and convalescent COVID-19 were sourced from the United States, Italy and Spain.

Method: immunoSEQ multiplex PCR; TCRdb's copy keeps in-frame clones and lacks some. The table shows some 300,000 clones, with about 90% occurring only once. The CDR3 contains 16 residues. J gave up 5 bases and V 0 bases, and 4 bases lay outside the gene matches. The germline CDR1 and CDR2 sequences are KGHSH and LQKENI. Enrolment of Seattle patients took place during active infection, and they were followed longitudinally. The genes are TRBV18 and TRBJ2-2, with 9 positions matching TRBD1. Specimen: peripheral blood. The clonotype comes from a woman between 50 and 59 years old with COVID-19, enrolled during active disease. CDR3 region: CASSPPQGAWTGELFF. As DNA, the CDR3 is TGTGCCAGCTCACCACCACAGGGGGCGTGGACCGGGGAGCTGTTTTTT.